The rows below give T cell receptor beta chains drawn from one sample of a study of blood T cell repertoires in COVID-19. Sequencing used immunoSEQ multiplex PCR; TCRdb keeps in-frame clones, though not all of them. The sample contains some 140,000 clones, about 85% of which appear only once. Sequenced sample: peripheral blood. The receptors here all came from a man in his sixties with COVID-19, enrolled during active disease. CDR3s leave out the opening cysteine and the closing phenylalanine or tryptophan. D genes are given only for firm matches. Size tells how often a clone was seen (once, few, many) or the class of an expanded clone, and some rows leave it out.

clone size: NA; J gene: TRBJ2-7; V gene: TRBV30; D gene: NA; CDR3 protein: AWSINYEQY
clone size: NA; J gene: TRBJ1-3; V gene: TRBV4-1; D gene: NA; CDR3 protein: ASSQVEGLSGNTIY
clone size: NA; J gene: TRBJ1-4; V gene: TRBV25-1; D gene: NA; CDR3 protein: ASSGQNEKLF
clone size: NA; J gene: TRBJ1-5; V gene: TRBV6-6; D gene: NA; CDR3 protein: ASRGGRNSNQPQH
clone size: NA; J gene: TRBJ2-2; V gene: TRBV7-8; D gene: NA; CDR3 protein: ASSLAGGFALNTGELF
clone size: few; J gene: TRBJ1-1; V gene: TRBV29-1; D gene: NA; CDR3 protein: SAGAGVDAF
clone size: NA; J gene: TRBJ2-2; V gene: TRBV4-1; D gene: NA; CDR3 protein: ASSDAAAQINTGELF
clone size: many; J gene: TRBJ2-7; V gene: TRBV4-1; D gene: NA; CDR3 protein: ASSQGWVGVNEQY
clone size: NA; J gene: TRBJ2-1; V gene: TRBV11-3; D gene: TRBD2; CDR3 protein: ASSAPLAGTHNEQF
clone size: once; J gene: TRBJ1-1; V gene: TRBV11-3; D gene: NA; CDR3 protein: ASSPHSPTGNTEAF
clone size: few; J gene: TRBJ2-5; V gene: TRBV29-1; D gene: NA; CDR3 protein: SVEPPGVETQY
clone size: NA; J gene: TRBJ1-5; V gene: TRBV3-1/TRBV3-2; D gene: NA; CDR3 protein: ASSQANGPQH
clone size: NA; J gene: TRBJ1-3; V gene: TRBV28; D gene: NA; CDR3 protein: ASSRSSSGNTIY
clone size: NA; J gene: TRBJ2-1; V gene: TRBV10-3; D gene: NA; CDR3 protein: AIGAGAHEQF
clone size: few; J gene: TRBJ1-5; V gene: TRBV18; D gene: TRBD1; CDR3 protein: ASSPGQGSYSNQPQH
clone size: NA; J gene: TRBJ1-5; V gene: TRBV27; D gene: NA; CDR3 protein: ASSSTSEGLNQPQH
clone size: NA; J gene: TRBJ1-1; V gene: TRBV11-3; D gene: NA; CDR3 protein: ASSLTVNTEAF
clone size: NA; J gene: TRBJ1-1; V gene: TRBV4-2; D gene: NA; CDR3 protein: ASSPGENLGDTEAF
clone size: once; J gene: TRBJ2-2; V gene: TRBV7-7; D gene: NA; CDR3 protein: ASSVKNTGELF
clone size: NA; J gene: TRBJ1-1; V gene: TRBV9; D gene: TRBD1; CDR3 protein: ASSDGTGTNEAF
clone size: NA; J gene: TRBJ1-5; V gene: TRBV10-3; D gene: TRBD1; CDR3 protein: AISESGGTVDQPQH
clone size: few; J gene: TRBJ1-3; V gene: TRBV27; D gene: NA; CDR3 protein: ASRGTGTGNTIY
clone size: NA; J gene: TRBJ1-1; V gene: TRBV29-1; D gene: NA; CDR3 protein: SVGETVNTEAF
clone size: NA; J gene: TRBJ2-7; V gene: TRBV6-1; D gene: NA; CDR3 protein: ASSERMRTETYEQY
clone size: NA; J gene: TRBJ2-1; V gene: TRBV9; D gene: NA; CDR3 protein: ASSSSYGGYNEQF
clone size: NA; J gene: TRBJ1-1; V gene: TRBV18; D gene: NA; CDR3 protein: ASSTTGTTEAF
clone size: few; J gene: TRBJ1-3; V gene: TRBV5-1; D gene: NA; CDR3 protein: ASSLVAGGNTIY
clone size: NA; J gene: TRBJ1-2; V gene: TRBV19; D gene: NA; CDR3 protein: ASSYQGEVYGYT
clone size: NA; J gene: TRBJ2-1; V gene: TRBV24-1; D gene: NA; CDR3 protein: ATSVAGGNEQF
clone size: NA; J gene: TRBJ2-7; V gene: TRBV28; D gene: NA; CDR3 protein: ASSPNQRQAGEQY
clone size: NA; J gene: TRBJ2-7; V gene: TRBV27; D gene: TRBD1; CDR3 protein: ASRVGQGSYEQY